The sequence of this TCR beta chain was determined in a study of vaccination and CD4 T cells after COVID-19. Study information: Investigators drew the post-COVID samples a median about 98 days after diagnosis, with a range of 35 to 161.

Germline-derived CDR1 and CDR2 are LGHNA and YNFKEQ. J gave up 4 bases and V 0 bases, and 4 bases lay outside the gene matches. The CDR3 extends over 15 amino acids. Of note for this clonotype: Antigen unknown.

Treatment noted: roughly 10-day PBMC culture with coronavirus spike peptide pools or control peptides (ViraFEST assay). The study sequenced cultured CD4+ T cell DNA using the Oncomine TCR Beta short-read assay. TCRdb re-analysed the PCR reads in MiXCR, keeping a single row per CDR3 protein. The profile shows about 10,000 distinct CDR3 sequences, about 81% of them singletons. The sequenced sample was CD4+ T cells from blood, cultured in vitro. The TCR sequence derives from a human donor who had recovered from COVID-19. The chain has TRBV4-2 and TRBJ1-2; TRBD1 matches at 8 bases. CDR3 bases: TGTGCCAGCAGCCAAGACCTACAGGGGGTCTATGGCTACACCTTC. Translating it yields CASSQDLQGVYGYTF.